This TCR beta chain was obtained from a study of naive and memory T cell subsets. Study-level findings and limits: Gini index rose across naive, CM, EM and EMRA in CD4 and CD8.

Both TRBC1 and TRBC2 were covered by a beta constant-region primer of two equimolar oligonucleotides. The ligated cDNA underwent four PCR rounds using SP2 and nested alpha and beta constant-region primers. A 12-nucleotide UMI and the SP2 primer were added to the cDNA 3' end by oligonucleotide ligation. Using its own MiXCR run on the UMI-ligation and nested PCR reads, TCRdb lists one record per CDR3 protein. Here the sample spans roughly 7,500 distinct CDR3 sequences, 28% being singletons. Germline CDR1 is SGHAT and CDR2 is FQNNGV. The CDR3 has 17 residues. With 1 base clipped from V and 5 bases from J, the junction kept 10 bases outside the gene matches. This clonotype was picked up a small number of times. Its antigen is unidentified.

The sequence derives from a human donor in good health. The genes are TRBV11-2 and TRBJ1-5; 8 bases fit TRBD1. Material: CD8+ TEMRA cells from blood. Subset here: effector memory re-expressing CD45RA, CD45RA+ CD27-. The CDR3 region has the DNA TGTGCCAGCAGCTTAGGGGGGGGGGGGACAGGAGATCAGCCCCAGCATTTT. This gives the protein CASSLGGGGTGDQPQHF.